The T cell receptor (beta chain) described here comes from a study of PD-L1 blockade in urothelial cancer. Study summary: About nine tenths of the roughly 29 patients comprised males who had bladder-origin urothelial cancer. The number of prior chemotherapy regimens per patient was 0 to 3. Samples came from 3 weeks, at the second dose, and 6 weeks into treatment.

Measured with immunoSEQ multiplex PCR; TCRdb has only the in-frame clones, and not every one. The sample comprises about 51,000 clones, 88% of which are singletons, and less than 2.5% rests with the top ten. The time point: peripheral blood 6 weeks after treatment start. Anywhere from 1 to 8 samples came from each patient, spanning pretreatment and on-treatment. This CDR3 is 17 amino acids long. Trimming removed 0 bases from V and 0 bases from J; junction bases left unmatched: 1. Germline CDR1 LGHNA, CDR2 YSLEER. The sequence was obtained from a man in his sixties with urothelial cancer. This sample comprised PBMCs, obtained around atezolizumab (anti-PD-L1) treatment. This chain links TRBV4-3 with TRBJ2-6; 8 nucleotides line up with TRBD1. Here the CDR3 DNA reads TGCGCCAGCAGCCAAGATGGGACAGGCTCTGGGGCCAACGTCCTGACTTTC. It is translated as CASSQDGTGSGANVLTF.